Detailed here is one TCR beta chain. This clonotype turned up a few times. The antigen this receptor binds is unknown. Base quality data are lacking; no much larger clone is found one base away. These data originate in a study (dated by TCRdb to between 2015 and 2017). Study-wide context: Whether tumor-infiltrating Tregs in breast cancer are recruited from blood Tregs or converted in situ from other CD4+ T cell subsets was tested. Broad study findings and their caveats: The larger-cohort validation was restricted to a single TCR beta V-J rearrangement rather than whole repertoires. The greatest overlap of tumor-infiltrating Treg TCR alpha and beta sequences was with tumor naive CD4+ T cells, followed next by blood naive CD4+ T cells. Tumor memory CD4+ T cell TCR gene usage was found to cluster with blood and lymph node memory CD4+ cells and with lymph node naive CD4+ cells.

Cells that were CD4+CD25+CD127-/low were the ones isolated as Tregs. Tregs, naive and memory CD4+ T cells from tumor, blood and ipsilateral draining lymph nodes of 5 or 6 breast cancer patients underwent full-length TCR alpha and beta sequencing. Mononuclear cells from lymph nodes or approximately 50 ml of peripheral blood were isolated by Ficoll density gradient centrifugation. A purity exceeding 90% was confirmed by FACS for the sorted cell populations. A distance of 10 bases separates the germline ends of V and J, which lose 2 bases and 6 bases respectively. The CDR3 sequence holds 13 residues, the cysteine and phenylalanine included. Just the 39-base CDR3 DNA is kept, in frame starting at base 1. Full-length TCR variable regions were amplified by 5' RACE PCR with constant-region reverse primers, and semi-nested PCR with Nested Universal Primer A was subsequently performed. The ReliaPrep RNA Cell Miniprep System was used to extract total RNA, which was then reverse transcribed into 5'RACE-ready cDNA with the SMARTer RACE 5'/3' Kit. An Illumina MiSeq was used to sequence the full-length TCR alpha and beta libraries, which had been barcoded with multiplex adaptors. Turning to the authors' computational methods: Sequencing data were pooled across the five patients for each of nine subset-tissue groups and compared by unsupervised clustering of TCR gene usage. Repertoire similarity was calculated with the Morisita-Horn index, weighting shared sequences by their contribution to each repertoire. TCRdb reprocessed the public reads (quality trimming at Q25 with fastp, clone calling with MiXCR) and kept in-frame beta chains. Rows with a matching CDR3 protein are joined into one entry that keeps the most common DNA and genes. These V and J calls derive from TCRdb rather than the authors' analysis. The sample data list tens of thousands of distinct CDR3 sequences, and less than 25% of these were observed just once. Just over 4% of the sample is in the top ten clones.

The source of this sequence is a female donor with breast cancer. The receptor chain draws on TRBV12-3 or TRBV12-4 and TRBJ2-5; the D gene remains uncertain. Specimen: Tregs sorted from blood. The nucleotides are TGTGCCAGCAGTTTATCGAGCTACAAGACCCAGTACTTC. Its product reads: CASSLSSYKTQYF.